The clone carrying this T cell receptor (beta chain) has more than one count but fewer than ten. Antigen specificity is unknown. This sample was taken from a study of T cells in Graves' hyperthyroidism and ophthalmopathy. Study-wide points: Ophthalmopathy and stable hyperthyroidism were separated by a 13 V-J model.

CDR1 and CDR2 (germline): LNHNV, YYDKDF (reference sequence). The V end was cut by 0 bases, the J end by 3 bases, with 17 bases between. The CDR3 extends over 18 amino acids. Amplification of TCR beta CDR3 regions was performed using RNA transcripts as template. First-round RT-PCR with HTBI primers amplified the TCR CDR3 region. TCRdb redid the calling of the multiplex PCR reads with MiXCR, one entry per CDR3 protein. The sample lists about 620,000 distinct CDR3 sequences, roughly 16% occurring once. No progression to ophthalmopathy during 18 months of follow-up defined stable disease. Sequencing was done on a sample of blood. This TCR came from a woman in her 30s with Graves' hyperthyroidism. The chain couples TRBV15 to TRBJ2-2; D is perhaps TRBD2 (6 bases). The CDR3 DNA is TGTGCCACCAGCAGAGATTTGATGGGCGGGATGCACACCGGGGAGCTGTTTTTT. It encodes CATSRDLMGGMHTGELFF.